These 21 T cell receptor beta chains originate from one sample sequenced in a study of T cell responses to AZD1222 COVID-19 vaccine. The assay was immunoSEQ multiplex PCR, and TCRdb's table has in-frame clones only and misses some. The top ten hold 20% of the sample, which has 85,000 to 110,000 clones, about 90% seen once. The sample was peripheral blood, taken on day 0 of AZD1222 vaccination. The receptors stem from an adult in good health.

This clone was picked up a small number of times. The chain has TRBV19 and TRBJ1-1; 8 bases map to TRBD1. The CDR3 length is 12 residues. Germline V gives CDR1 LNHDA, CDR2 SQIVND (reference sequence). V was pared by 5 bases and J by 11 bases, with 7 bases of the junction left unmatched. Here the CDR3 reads CASSARQGTAFF. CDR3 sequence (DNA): TGTGCCAGTAGTGCAAGACAGGGGACGGCTTTCTTT.

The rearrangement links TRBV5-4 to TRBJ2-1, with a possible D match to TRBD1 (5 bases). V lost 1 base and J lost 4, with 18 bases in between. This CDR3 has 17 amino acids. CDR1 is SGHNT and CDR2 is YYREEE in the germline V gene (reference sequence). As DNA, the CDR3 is TGTGCCAGCAGCTTGAAGGATTTACAGGAACGATACAATGAGCAGTTCTTC. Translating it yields CASSLKDLQERYNEQFF.

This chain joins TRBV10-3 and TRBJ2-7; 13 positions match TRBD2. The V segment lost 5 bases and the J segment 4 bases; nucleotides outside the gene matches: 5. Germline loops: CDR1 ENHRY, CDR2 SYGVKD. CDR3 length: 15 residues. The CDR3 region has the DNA TGTGCCATCAGTCGGACTAGCGGGGGAGAATACGAGCAGTACTTC. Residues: CAISRTSGGEYEQYF.

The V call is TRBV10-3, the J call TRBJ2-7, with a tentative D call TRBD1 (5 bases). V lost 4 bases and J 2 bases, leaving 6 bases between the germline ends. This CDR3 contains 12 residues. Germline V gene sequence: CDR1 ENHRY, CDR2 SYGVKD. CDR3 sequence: CAISGQTYEQYF. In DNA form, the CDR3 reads TGTGCCATCAGTGGACAGACCTACGAGCAGTACTTC.

DNA of the CDR3: TGTGCCAGCTCACCAGGGGACGGTTCACATGAAAAACTGTTTTTT. This translates into CASSPGDGSHEKLFF. The rearrangement links TRBV18 to TRBJ1-4; possible D gene TRBD1, 5 bases. Trimming pared 2 bases from V and 6 bases from J, leaving 13 bases between. This CDR3 contains 15 residues. Germline V gives CDR1 KGHSH, CDR2 LQKENI.

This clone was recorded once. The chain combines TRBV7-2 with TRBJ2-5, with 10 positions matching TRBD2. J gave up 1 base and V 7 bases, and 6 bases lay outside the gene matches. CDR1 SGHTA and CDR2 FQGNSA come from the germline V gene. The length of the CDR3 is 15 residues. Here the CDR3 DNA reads TGTGCCAGCACCGAAACTAGCGGGGTCCAAGAGACCCAGTACTTC. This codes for CASTETSGVQETQYF.

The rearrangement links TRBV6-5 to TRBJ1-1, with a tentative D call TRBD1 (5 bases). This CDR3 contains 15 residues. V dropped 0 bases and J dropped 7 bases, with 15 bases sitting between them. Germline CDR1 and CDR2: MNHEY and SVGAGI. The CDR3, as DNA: TGTGCCAGCAGTTACTCGGGGGGGTCGGGCGGTGAAGCTTTCTTT. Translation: CASSYSGGSGGEAFF.

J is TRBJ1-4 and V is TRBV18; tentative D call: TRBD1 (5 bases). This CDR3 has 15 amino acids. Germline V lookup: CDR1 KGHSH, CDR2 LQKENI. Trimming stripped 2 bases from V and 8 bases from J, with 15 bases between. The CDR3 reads CASSPGVQGGEKLFF. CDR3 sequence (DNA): TGTGCCAGCTCACCAGGCGTCCAGGGAGGGGAAAAACTGTTTTTT.

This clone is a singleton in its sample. The CDR3 loop reads CASSGGQGETYNEQFF. The CDR3 region has the DNA TGCGCCAGCAGTGGGGGACAGGGGGAAACCTACAATGAGCAGTTCTTC. The chain couples TRBV10-1 to TRBJ2-1; 11 bases fit TRBD1. The CDR3 consists of 16 residues. The germline V gene encodes CDR1 WNHNN and CDR2 SYGVQD (reference sequence). J lost 2 bases, V lost 4 bases, and 4 bases had no gene match.

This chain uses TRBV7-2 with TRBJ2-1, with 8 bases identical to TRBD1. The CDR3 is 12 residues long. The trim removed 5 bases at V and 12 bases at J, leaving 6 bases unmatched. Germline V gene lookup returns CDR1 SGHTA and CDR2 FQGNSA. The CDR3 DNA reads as TGTGCCAGCAGCGCGGACAGGGCGGTGCAGTTCTTC. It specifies CASSADRAVQFF. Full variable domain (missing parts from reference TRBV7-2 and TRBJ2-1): GAGVSQSPSNKVTEKGKDVELRCDPISGHTALYWYRQSLGQGLEFLIYFQGNSAPDKSGLPSDRFSAERTGGSVSTLTIQRTQQEDSAVYLCASSADRAVQFFGPGTRLTVL.

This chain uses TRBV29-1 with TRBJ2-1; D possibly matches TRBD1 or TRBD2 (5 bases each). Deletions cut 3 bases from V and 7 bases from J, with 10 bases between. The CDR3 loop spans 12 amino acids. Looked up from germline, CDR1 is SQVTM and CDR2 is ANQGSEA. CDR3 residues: CSVERGRNEQFF. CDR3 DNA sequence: TGCAGCGTTGAGAGGGGAAGGAATGAGCAGTTCTTC.

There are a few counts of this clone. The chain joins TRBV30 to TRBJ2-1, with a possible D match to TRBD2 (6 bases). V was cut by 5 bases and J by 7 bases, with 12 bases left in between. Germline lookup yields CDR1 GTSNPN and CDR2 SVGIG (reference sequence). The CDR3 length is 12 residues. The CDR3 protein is CAWARAGNEQFF. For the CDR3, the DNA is TGTGCCTGGGCCCGCGCGGGGAATGAGCAGTTCTTC.

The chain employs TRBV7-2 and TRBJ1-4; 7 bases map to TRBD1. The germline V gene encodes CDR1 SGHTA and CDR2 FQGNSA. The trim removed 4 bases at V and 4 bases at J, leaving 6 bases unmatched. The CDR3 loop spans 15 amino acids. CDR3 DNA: TGTGCCAGCAGCTGGGGAGACAGGGATAATGAAAAACTGTTTTTT. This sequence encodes CASSWGDRDNEKLFF.

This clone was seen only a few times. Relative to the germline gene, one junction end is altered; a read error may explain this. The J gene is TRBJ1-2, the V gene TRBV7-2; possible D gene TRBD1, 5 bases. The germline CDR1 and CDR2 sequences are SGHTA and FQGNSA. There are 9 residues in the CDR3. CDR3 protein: CASSLTRGF. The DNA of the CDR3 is TGTGCCAGCAGCTTAACGAGGGGCTTC.

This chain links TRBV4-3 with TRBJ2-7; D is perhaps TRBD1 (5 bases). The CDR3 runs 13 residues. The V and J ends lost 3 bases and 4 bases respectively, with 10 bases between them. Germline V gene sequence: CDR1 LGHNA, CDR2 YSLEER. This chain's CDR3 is CASSQAQGYEQYF. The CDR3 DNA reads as TGCGCCAGCAGCCAGGCGCAGGGTTACGAGCAGTACTTC.

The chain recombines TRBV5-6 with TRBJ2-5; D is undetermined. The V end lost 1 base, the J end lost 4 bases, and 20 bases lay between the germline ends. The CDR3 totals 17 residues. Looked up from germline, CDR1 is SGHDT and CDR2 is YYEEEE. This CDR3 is CASSLWVADGAVETQYF. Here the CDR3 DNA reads TGTGCCAGCAGCTTGTGGGTGGCTGACGGAGCCGTAGAGACCCAGTACTTC. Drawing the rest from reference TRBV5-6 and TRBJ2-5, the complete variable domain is DAGVTQSPTHLIKTRGQQVTLRCSPKSGHDTVSWYQQALGQGPQFIFQYYEEEERQRGNFPDRFSGHQFPNYSSELNVNALLLGDSALYLCASSLWVADGAVETQYFGPGTRLLVL.

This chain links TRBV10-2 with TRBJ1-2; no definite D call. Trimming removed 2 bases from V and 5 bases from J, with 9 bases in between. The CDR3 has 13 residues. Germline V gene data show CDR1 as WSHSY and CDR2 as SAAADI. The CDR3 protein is CASSEVPRYGYTF. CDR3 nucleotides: TGCGCCAGCAGTGAGGTGCCGAGGTATGGCTACACCTTC.

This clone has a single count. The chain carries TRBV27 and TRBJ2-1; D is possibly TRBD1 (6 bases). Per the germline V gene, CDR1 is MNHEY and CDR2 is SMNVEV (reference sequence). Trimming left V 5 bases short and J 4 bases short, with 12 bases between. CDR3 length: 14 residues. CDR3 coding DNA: TGTGCCAGCAGTATAAACAGGGATTACAATGAGCAGTTCTTC. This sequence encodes CASSINRDYNEQFF.

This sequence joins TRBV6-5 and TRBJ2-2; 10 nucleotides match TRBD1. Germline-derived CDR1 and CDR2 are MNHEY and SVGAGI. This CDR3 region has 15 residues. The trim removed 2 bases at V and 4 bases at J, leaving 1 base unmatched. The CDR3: CASSYRTGGTGELFF. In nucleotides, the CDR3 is TGTGCCAGCAGTTACAGGACAGGGGGCACCGGGGAGCTGTTTTTT.

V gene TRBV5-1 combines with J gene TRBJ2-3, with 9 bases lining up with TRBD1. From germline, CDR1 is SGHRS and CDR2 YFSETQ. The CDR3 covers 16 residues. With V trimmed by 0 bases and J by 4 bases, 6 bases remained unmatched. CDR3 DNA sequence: TGCGCCAGCAGCTTGGTAGGGACAGGGTCTGCAGATACGCAGTATTTT. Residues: CASSLVGTGSADTQYF.

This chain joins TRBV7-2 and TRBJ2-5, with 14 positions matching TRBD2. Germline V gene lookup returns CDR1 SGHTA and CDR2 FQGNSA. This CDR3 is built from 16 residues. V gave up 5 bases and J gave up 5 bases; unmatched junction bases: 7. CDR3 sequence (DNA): TGTGCCAGCAGCCTGACTAGCGGGGGGGCCTTTGAGACCCAGTACTTC. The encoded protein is CASSLTSGGAFETQYF.